This entry lists 11 T cell receptor beta chains sequenced from one sample in a study of blood T cell repertoires in COVID-19. Sequencing was performed with immunoSEQ multiplex PCR; in TCRdb, only in-frame clones are kept and a portion is missing. The sample has some 150,000 clones; approximately 80% are singletons. Sequencing used peripheral blood. Source of these receptors: a woman between 50 and 59 years old with acute or convalescent COVID-19.

This sequence joins TRBV19 and TRBJ2-7, with 11 positions matching TRBD2. From germline, CDR1 is LNHDA and CDR2 SQIVND (reference sequence). V lost 4 bases, J lost 2 bases, and 1 base stayed unmatched. The length of the CDR3 is 14 residues. The CDR3 region has the DNA TGTGCCAGTAGTAGACTAGCGGGGACCTACGAGCAGTACTTC. It specifies CASSRLAGTYEQYF.

The chain carries TRBV7-2 and TRBJ2-3, with TRBD2 matching over 13 bases. This CDR3 contains 18 residues. The V segment lost 1 base and the J segment 2 bases; nucleotides outside the gene matches: 6. Per the germline V gene, CDR1 is SGHTA and CDR2 is FQGNSA. The CDR3 coding sequence is TGTGCCAGCAGCTTAGGAGGGACTAGCGGGATCTACACAGATACGCAGTATTTT. Its translation: CASSLGGTSGIYTDTQYF.

The rearrangement links TRBV27 to TRBJ2-7, with 7 bases that match TRBD2. Looked up from germline, CDR1 is MNHEY and CDR2 is SMNVEV (reference sequence). V gave up 7 bases and J gave up 0 bases; unmatched junction bases: 12. CDR3 length equals 16 residues. The CDR3 sequence is CASTSLLGLDSYEQYF. Written as DNA, the CDR3 is TGTGCCAGCACCTCGTTACTCGGACTAGACTCCTACGAGCAGTACTTC.

The chain recombines TRBV11-2 with TRBJ2-1, with TRBD2 matching 8 bases. Germline loops: CDR1 SGHAT, CDR2 FQNNGV. The V segment lost 5 bases and the J segment 9 bases; nucleotides outside the gene matches: 9. The CDR3 length is 14 residues. CDR3 sequence reads: CASSVPGLVAEQFF. For the CDR3, the DNA is TGTGCCAGCAGCGTACCGGGACTAGTAGCTGAGCAGTTCTTC.

This clone was found a few times. The CDR3 DNA follows: TGTGCCAGTAGTATGAGGTACTCCTACAATGAGCAGTTCTTC. It codes for CASSMRYSYNEQFF. This rearrangement joins TRBV19 to TRBJ2-1, with D unclear. The CDR3 has 14 residues. Trimming pared 3 bases from V and 0 bases from J, leaving 6 bases between. Germline lookup yields CDR1 LNHDA and CDR2 SQIVND (reference sequence). The full variable domain, its missing parts supplied by reference TRBV19 and TRBJ2-1, is DGGITQSPKYLFRKEGQNVTLSCEQNLNHDAMYWYRQDPGQGLRLIYYSQIVNDFQKGDIAEGYSVSREKKESFPLTVTSAQKNPTAFYLCASSMRYSYNEQFFGPGTRLTVL.

This chain uses TRBV27 with TRBJ2-7, with TRBD2 as a possible D gene (6 bases). Per germline, CDR1 MNHEY and CDR2 SMNVEV (reference sequence). The length of the CDR3 is 14 residues. Trimming shortened V by 0 bases and J by 0 bases, and 6 bases separated the two germline ends. In DNA form, the CDR3 reads TGTGCCAGCAGTTTATCGCGGGGCTCCTACGAGCAGTACTTC. Amino acid sequence: CASSLSRGSYEQYF.

In this sample, this clone turned up once. This chain joins TRBV4-1 and TRBJ2-6; D is uncertain. The CDR3 extends over 16 amino acids. Germline values: CDR1 MGHRA, CDR2 YSYEKL. Trimming cost V 1 base and J 4 bases, with 11 bases left between them. As DNA, the CDR3 is TGCGCCAGCAGCCAAGGGGCCGTGGCCGGGGCCAACGTCCTGACTTTC. The encoded protein is CASSQGAVAGANVLTF.

This clone was counted a single time. The rearrangement joins TRBV6-1 to TRBJ1-2; D uncertain. V was trimmed by 3 bases and J by 9 bases, leaving 5 bases between them. The germline V gene encodes CDR1 MNHNS and CDR2 SASEGT. The CDR3 is 10 amino acids. The CDR3 loop reads CASSDISYTF. The CDR3 DNA sequence: TGTGCCAGCAGTGATATTAGCTACACCTTC.

V and J are TRBV6-5 and TRBJ1-4; the D gene is possibly TRBD1 (6 bases). The CDR3 is 11 amino acids. V gave up 7 bases and J gave up 14 bases, with 14 bases separating them. Germline CDR1 is MNHEY and CDR2 is SVGAGI. The CDR3, as DNA: TGTGCCAGCACAGGGGAGTATTTGCTGTTTTTT. It codes for CASTGEYLLFF.

This chain joins TRBV9 and TRBJ2-5; TRBD1 is a possible D gene (7 bases). The length of the CDR3 is 15 residues. CDR1 is SGDLS and CDR2 is YYNGEE in the germline V gene. With 0 bases removed from V and 6 bases from J, the gap between germline ends came to 15 bases. CDR3 coding DNA: TGTGCCAGCAGCGTAGCTGGGCAGGGGGGACAGACCCAGTACTTC. Protein product: CASSVAGQGGQTQYF.

This clone was counted a few times. The rearrangement links TRBV20-1 to TRBJ1-1; D call uncertain. V was trimmed by 4 bases and J by 1 base, leaving 4 bases between them. The CDR3 has 11 amino acids. Germline values: CDR1 DFQATT, CDR2 SNEGSKA (reference sequence). CDR3 bases: TGCAGTGCTATCCAGAACACTGAAGCTTTCTTT. Residues: CSAIQNTEAFF.